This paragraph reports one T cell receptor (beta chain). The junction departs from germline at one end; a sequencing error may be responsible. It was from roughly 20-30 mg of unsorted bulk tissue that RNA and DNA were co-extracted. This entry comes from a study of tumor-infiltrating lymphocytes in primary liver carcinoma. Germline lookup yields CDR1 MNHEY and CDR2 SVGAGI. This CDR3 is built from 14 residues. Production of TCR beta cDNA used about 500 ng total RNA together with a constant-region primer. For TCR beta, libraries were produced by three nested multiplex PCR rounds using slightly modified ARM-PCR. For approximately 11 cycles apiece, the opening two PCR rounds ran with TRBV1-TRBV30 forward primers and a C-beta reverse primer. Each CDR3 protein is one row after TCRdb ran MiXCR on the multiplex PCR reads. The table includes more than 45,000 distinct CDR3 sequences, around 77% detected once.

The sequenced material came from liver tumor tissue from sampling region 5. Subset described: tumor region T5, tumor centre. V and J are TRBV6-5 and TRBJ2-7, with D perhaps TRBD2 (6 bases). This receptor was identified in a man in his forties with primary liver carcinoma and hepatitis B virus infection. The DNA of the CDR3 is TGTGCCAGCTCCGCAGCGGGTCTCTCCTACGAGCGGTACTTC. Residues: CASSAAGLSYERYF.